The 32 T cell receptor beta chains in this list originate from one sample, sequenced in a study of T cell responses to AZD1222 COVID-19 vaccine. Generated by immunoSEQ multiplex PCR, the TCRdb table keeps only in-frame clones and is missing some. The sample carries about 85,000 clones, roughly 90% recorded once. This specimen consisted of peripheral blood, obtained on day 0 of AZD1222 vaccination. The receptors derive from an adult in good health.

V gene TRBV10-3 combines with J gene TRBJ1-2; a weak D match, TRBD1 (6 bases). V lost 6 bases and J lost 4, with 15 bases in between. Germline V gives CDR1 ENHRY, CDR2 SYGVKD. CDR3 size: 14 residues. The chain's CDR3 is CAIRTSDRIYGYTF. Here the CDR3 DNA reads TGTGCCATCAGGACTTCCGACAGGATCTATGGCTACACCTTC.

The V gene is TRBV2, the J gene TRBJ1-6, with D tentatively TRBD1 (5 bases). The CDR3 is 14 amino acids. V was cut by 4 bases and J by 7 bases, with 11 bases left in between. Germline loops: CDR1 SNHLY, CDR2 FYNNEI. The CDR3 reads CASSGGTENSPLHF. The CDR3 nucleotides are TGTGCCAGCAGTGGTGGGACGGAGAATTCACCCCTCCACTTT.

This clone was counted a few times. The chain joins TRBV2 to TRBJ1-5, with D hard to call. The CDR3 runs 11 residues. Trimming left V 6 bases short and J 3 bases short, with 3 bases between. CDR1 is SNHLY and CDR2 is FYNNEI in the germline V gene. CDR3 residues: CASSYNQPQHF. In DNA form, the CDR3 reads TGTGCCAGCAGCTACAATCAGCCCCAGCATTTT. Combining the CDR3 with reference TRBV2 and TRBJ1-5 gives the whole variable domain EPEVTQTPSHQVTQMGQEVILRCVPISNHLYFYWYRQILGQKVEFLVSFYNNEISEKSEIFDDQFSVERPDGSNFTLKIRSTKLEDSAMYFCASSYNQPQHFGDGTRLSIL.

The chain couples TRBV7-9 to TRBJ2-7; 10 bases are shared with TRBD2. The V gene's germline CDR1 is SEHNR and CDR2 FQNEAQ (reference sequence). The CDR3 is 15 residues long. With V trimmed by 5 bases and J by 3 bases, 7 bases remained unmatched. The CDR3 here is CASSEGGLASYEQYF. Here the CDR3 DNA reads TGTGCCAGCAGCGAGGGGGGACTAGCGAGCTACGAGCAGTACTTC.

The chain employs TRBV6-2 or TRBV6-3 and TRBJ2-2; tentatively, D is TRBD2 (7 bases). V was cut by 2 bases and J by 10 bases, with 17 bases left in between. CDR1 is MNHEY, CDR2 SVGEGT, per germline. This CDR3 has 15 amino acids. The CDR3 is CASSYMDSGGQELFF. Here the CDR3 DNA reads TGTGCCAGCAGTTACATGGATTCGGGGGGCCAGGAGCTGTTTTTT.

A single count supports this clone. The chain recombines TRBV5-1 with TRBJ2-1; 7 bases line up with TRBD1. CDR1 is SGHRS and CDR2 is YFSETQ in the germline V gene. V dropped 3 bases and J dropped 5; count of bases not matched to a gene: 2. The CDR3 length is 13 residues. The CDR3 DNA reads as TGCGCCAGCAGCTCTGGGACAGACAATGAGCAGTTCTTC. Its protein is CASSSGTDNEQFF.

The chain employs TRBV3-1 (or the pseudogene TRBV3-2) and TRBJ2-6; D is undetermined. V was pared by 2 bases and J by 4 bases, with 9 bases between. The CDR3 has 15 amino acids. Per germline, CDR1 LGHDT and CDR2 YNNKEL (reference sequence). The CDR3 DNA reads TGTGCCAGCAGCCAATTTCAGTTGGGGGCCAACGTCCTGACTTTC. It yields the protein CASSQFQLGANVLTF.

The chain employs TRBV4-1 and TRBJ1-1, with D perhaps TRBD1 (5 bases). Trimming took off 1 base at V and 4 bases at J, with 13 bases between the two ends. Germline-derived CDR1 and CDR2 are MGHRA and YSYEKL. The CDR3 loop spans 15 amino acids. In DNA form, the CDR3 reads TGCGCCAGCAGCCAAGGGGACCCCCCGGGCACTGAAGCTTTCTTT. Translation: CASSQGDPPGTEAFF.

The V call is TRBV7-2, the J call TRBJ2-7; 9 nucleotides align to TRBD2. From germline, CDR1 is SGHTA and CDR2 FQGNSA. The V segment lost 5 bases and the J segment 4 bases; nucleotides outside the gene matches: 9. The CDR3 length is 15 residues. CDR3 region: CASSLWGSGGYEQYF. The CDR3 DNA follows: TGTGCCAGCAGCCTTTGGGGTAGCGGGGGATACGAGCAGTACTTC.

This clone is a singleton in its sample. The chain employs TRBV2 and TRBJ1-1; no definite D call. Trimming took 0 bases from V and 5 from J, leaving 16 bases between them. This CDR3 has 16 residues. Germline CDR1 is SNHLY and CDR2 is FYNNEI. The CDR3: CASSEALGGIGTEAFF. The CDR3 DNA follows: TGTGCCAGCAGTGAAGCGTTAGGCGGGATCGGAACTGAAGCTTTCTTT.

V gene TRBV18 combines with J gene TRBJ2-7; 7 positions match TRBD1. Germline CDR1 and CDR2: KGHSH and LQKENI. The V gene end was trimmed by 3 bases and the J gene end by 5 bases; junction bases not matched to a gene: 7. The CDR3 extends over 14 amino acids. In DNA, the CDR3 is TGTGCCAGCTCACCCCAGACAGGGAAGGACGAGCAGTACTTC. This sequence encodes CASSPQTGKDEQYF.

The rearrangement links TRBV19 to TRBJ2-2; either TRBD1 or TRBD2 may supply D (5 bases each). V was shortened by 8 bases and J by 4 bases, with 14 bases between the two germline ends. The V gene's germline CDR1 is LNHDA and CDR2 SQIVND (reference sequence). This CDR3 comprises 14 residues. CDR3 DNA sequence: TGTGCCAGTCTTAAATTTGGGGGCACCGGGGAGCTGTTTTTT. Residues: CASLKFGGTGELFF. The full variable domain, rest sourced from reference TRBV19 and TRBJ2-2, is DGGITQSPKYLFRKEGQNVTLSCEQNLNHDAMYWYRQDPGQGLRLIYYSQIVNDFQKGDIAEGYSVSREKKESFPLTVTSAQKNPTAFYLCASLKFGGTGELFFGEGSRLTVL.

The chain joins TRBV19 to TRBJ1-1; D not certain. The CDR3 loop spans 13 amino acids. The germline V gene encodes CDR1 LNHDA and CDR2 SQIVND (reference sequence). Trimming took off 5 bases at V and 2 bases at J, with 9 bases between the two ends. The CDR3 nucleotides read TGTGCCAGTAGTGAGCCAGGCAACACTGAAGCTTTCTTT. Translating it yields CASSEPGNTEAFF.

The chain links TRBV10-2 to TRBJ1-1, with D hard to call. This CDR3 has 12 amino acids. Trimming removed 7 bases from V and 10 bases from J, with 16 bases in between. The germline V gene has CDR1 WSHSY and CDR2 SAAADI. The chain's CDR3 is CASTSGVGGAFF. CDR3 coding DNA: TGCGCCAGCACGTCGGGAGTCGGCGGAGCTTTCTTT.

The chain is built from TRBV10-2 and TRBJ2-7; 11 positions agree with TRBD2. The CDR3 is 15 amino acids. The V segment lost 6 bases and the J segment 9 bases; nucleotides outside the gene matches: 13. CDR1 and CDR2 (germline): WSHSY, SAAADI. DNA for the CDR3: TGCGCCAGCAGCAAATCCGGGACTAGCGGCACAGGGCAGTACTTC. It codes for CASSKSGTSGTGQYF.

Ten or more counts support this clone. Other DNA sequences in the same sample also yield this CDR3. The genes are TRBV10-1 and TRBJ2-2; D ambiguous. The CDR3 has 13 amino acids. Trimming cost V 3 bases and J 6 bases, with 8 bases left between them. CDR1 and CDR2 (germline): WNHNN, SYGVQD (reference sequence). In DNA, the CDR3 is TGCGCCAGCAGTGAAAGCCCCCCCGGGGAGCTGTTTTTT. Its translation is CASSESPPGELFF.

The chain joins TRBV28 to TRBJ1-1, with D unclear. The V and J ends lost 5 bases and 6 bases respectively, with 16 bases between them. CDR3 length equals 14 residues. In germline, CDR1 is MDHEN, CDR2 SYDVKM. The CDR3 coding sequence is TGTGCCAGCAGTCCCGGGCATGGAATTCCTGAAGCTTTCTTT. Translation: CASSPGHGIPEAFF.

The gene calls are TRBV11-2 and TRBJ2-7, with D unresolved. The CDR3 spans 13 residues. Looked up from germline, CDR1 is SGHAT and CDR2 is FQNNGV. Trimming shortened V by 0 bases and J by 6 bases, and 9 bases separated the two germline ends. For the CDR3, the DNA is TGTGCCAGCAGCTTAGATCAGGTCCGCGAGCAGTACTTC. This sequence encodes CASSLDQVREQYF.

V usage is TRBV4-2 and J usage is TRBJ1-6, with D possibly matching TRBD1 (5 bases). This CDR3 has 16 residues. Germline lookup yields CDR1 LGHNA and CDR2 YNFKEQ. Trimming took off 0 bases at V and 6 bases at J, with 12 bases between the two ends. This CDR3 reads CASSQEVQGSNSPLHF. For the CDR3, the DNA is TGTGCCAGCAGCCAAGAAGTTCAGGGTTCTAATTCACCCCTCCACTTT.

V and J are TRBV4-2 and TRBJ2-7; D is unclear. This CDR3 has 14 residues. The germline V gene encodes CDR1 LGHNA and CDR2 YNFKEQ. Trimming cost V 0 bases and J 3 bases, with 9 bases left between them. The CDR3 spells CASSQDRDFYEQYF. The CDR3 DNA follows: TGTGCCAGCAGCCAAGATCGCGATTTCTACGAGCAGTACTTC.

The gene calls are TRBV3-1 (or the pseudogene TRBV3-2) and TRBJ1-1; the D gene is possibly TRBD1 (6 bases). The CDR3 is 14 amino acids. The V gene lost 3 bases and the J gene lost 1 base, with 9 bases spanning the gap. Germline lookup yields CDR1 LGHDT and CDR2 YNNKEL (reference sequence). The CDR3 DNA follows: TGTGCCAGCAGCCATCAGGGGACGAACACTGAAGCTTTCTTT. It yields the protein CASSHQGTNTEAFF.

The table lists this clone with a count of one. The gene calls are TRBV2 and TRBJ1-1; 8 nucleotides align to TRBD1. V was clipped by 6 bases and J by 0 bases; unmatched bases: 3. Germline CDR1 SNHLY, CDR2 FYNNEI. CDR3 length equals 14 residues. CDR3 nucleotide sequence: TGTGCCAGCAGACAGGGGGTGTTGAACACTGAAGCTTTCTTT. It codes for CASRQGVLNTEAFF.

The chain uses TRBV15 and TRBJ2-1; D may be TRBD1 (5 bases). This CDR3 contains 15 residues. V gave up 3 bases and J gave up 2 bases, with 11 bases separating them. Germline V CDR1 and CDR2: LNHNV, YYDKDF (reference sequence). The CDR3 region has the DNA TGTGCCACCAGCAGGGACAAAAAGCCCTACAATGAGCAGTTCTTC. Its translation: CATSRDKKPYNEQFF. The whole variable domain, filled in from reference TRBV15 and TRBJ2-1, reads DAMVIQNPRYQVTQFGKPVTLSCSQTLNHNVMYWYQQKSSQAPKLLFHYYDKDFNNEADTPDNFQSRRPNTSFCFLDIRSPGLGDTAMYLCATSRDKKPYNEQFFGPGTRLTVL.

The chain employs TRBV18 and TRBJ1-1; D is unclear. With 3 bases removed from V and 0 bases from J, the gap between germline ends came to 11 bases. Germline CDR1 is KGHSH and CDR2 is LQKENI. The CDR3 is 15 residues long. The CDR3 DNA reads as TGTGCCAGCTCACCCCTACATAATCTGAACACTGAAGCTTTCTTT. It is translated as CASSPLHNLNTEAFF.

This chain links TRBV9 with TRBJ2-1; 7 nucleotides line up with TRBD1. Trimming removed 0 bases from V and 10 bases from J; junction bases left unmatched: 4. CDR1 and CDR2 (germline): SGDLS, YYNGEE. CDR3 length: 13 residues. In DNA form, the CDR3 reads TGTGCCAGCAGCGTAGGACAGGGCGACGAGCAGTTCTTC. It yields the protein CASSVGQGDEQFF. Based on the CDR3 plus reference TRBV9 and TRBJ2-1, the full variable domain is DSGVTQTPKHLITATGQRVTLRCSPRSGDLSVYWYQQSLDQGLQFLIQYYNGEERAKGNILERFSAQQFPDLHSELNLSSLELGDSALYFCASSVGQGDEQFFGPGTRLTVL.

The rearrangement links TRBV19 to TRBJ2-2; TRBD2 aligns across 15 bases. The CDR3 loop spans 17 amino acids. V lost 5 bases and J lost 6; bases outside the gene matches: 7. Germline-derived CDR1 and CDR2 are LNHDA and SQIVND (reference sequence). For the CDR3, the DNA is TGTGCCAGTAGTGAGGGACTAGCGGGAGGTATTGCCGGGGAGCTGTTTTTT. It specifies CASSEGLAGGIAGELFF.

The chain employs TRBV2 and TRBJ2-6, with 9 bases aligning to TRBD1. The ends lost 6 bases at V and 2 bases at J; junction bases unmatched: 8. The germline gives CDR1 SNHLY, CDR2 FYNNEI. This CDR3 is built from 17 residues. The CDR3 DNA is TGTGCCAGCAGGAGGCCGGGACAGGGCCCTGGGGCCAACGTCCTGACTTTC. It yields the protein CASRRPGQGPGANVLTF.

The count of this clone is one. The genes are TRBV5-8 and TRBJ2-5; D gene ambiguous. V gave up 5 bases and J gave up 2 bases, with 10 bases separating them. Germline V gene data show CDR1 as SGHTS and CDR2 as YDEGEE. The CDR3 is made up of 13 amino acids. This CDR3 is CASSFNGQETQYF. As DNA, the CDR3 is TGTGCCAGCAGTTTCAACGGTCAAGAGACCCAGTACTTC.

The chain recombines TRBV6-5 with TRBJ1-6, with unresolved D. CDR3 length: 14 amino acids. Trimming stripped 1 base from V and 8 bases from J, with 9 bases between. Germline CDR1 MNHEY, CDR2 SVGAGI. The CDR3 reads CASSYWRDDSPLHF. CDR3 sequence (DNA): TGTGCCAGCAGTTACTGGAGGGATGATTCACCCCTCCACTTT.

V gene TRBV11-3 combines with J gene TRBJ1-2; a weak D match, TRBD1 (6 bases). Trimming removed 4 bases at V and 5 bases at J, with 11 bases between. The germline V gene has CDR1 SGHNT and CDR2 YENEEA. CDR3 length: 13 residues. CDR3 nucleotides: TGTGCCAGCAGCTACCGAGGGGGTTATGGCTACACCTTC. Its translation: CASSYRGGYGYTF.

The rearrangement uses TRBV6-2 or TRBV6-3 and TRBJ1-5, with a weak D call TRBD1 (5 bases). Germline V gives CDR1 MNHEY, CDR2 SVGEGT. V lost 4 bases and J lost 0, with 19 bases in between. There are 18 residues in the CDR3. The CDR3: CASSFPFADRHSNQPQHF. The CDR3 DNA is TGTGCCAGCAGTTTCCCATTTGCCGACAGACATAGCAATCAGCCCCAGCATTTT.

In this sample, this clone turned up once. The genes are TRBV10-3 and TRBJ1-1; 9 bases match TRBD1. Trimming took 7 bases from V and 5 from J; bases not matched to a gene: 8. The germline CDR1 and CDR2 sequences are ENHRY and SYGVKD. The CDR3 spans 14 residues. The CDR3 bases are TGTGCCATCAAAAAGACAGGGGGGGAGACTGAAGCTTTCTTT. Protein: CAIKKTGGETEAFF.